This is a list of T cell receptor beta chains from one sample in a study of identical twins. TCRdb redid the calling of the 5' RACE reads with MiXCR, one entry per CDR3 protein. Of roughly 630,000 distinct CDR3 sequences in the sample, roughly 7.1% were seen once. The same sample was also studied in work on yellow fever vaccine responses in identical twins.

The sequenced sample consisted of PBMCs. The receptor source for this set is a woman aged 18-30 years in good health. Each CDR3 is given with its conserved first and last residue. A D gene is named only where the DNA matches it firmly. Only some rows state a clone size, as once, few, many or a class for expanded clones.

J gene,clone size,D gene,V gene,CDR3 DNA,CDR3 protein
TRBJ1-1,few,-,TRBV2,TGTGCCAGCAGTGACAGGCTAATGAACACTGAAGCTTTCTTT,CASSDRLMNTEAFF
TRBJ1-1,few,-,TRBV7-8,TGTGCCAGCAGCTTAGCTCAGGGGACCACTGAAGCTTTCTTT,CASSLAQGTTEAFF
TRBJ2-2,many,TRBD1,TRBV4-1,TGCGCCAGCAGTTTATCCGGGACAGGGGGCTCCGGGGAGCTGTTTTTT,CASSLSGTGGSGELFF
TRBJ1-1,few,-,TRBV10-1,TGCGCCAGCAGTGAAACGGCAGGCACTGAAGCTTTCTTT,CASSETAGTEAFF
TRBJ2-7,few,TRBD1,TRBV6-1,TGTGCCAGCAGGGAAGGACAGGGTATCTACGAGCAGTACTTC,CASREGQGIYEQYF
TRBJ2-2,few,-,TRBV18,TGTGCCAGCTCACCACCGGGACCCCAGACGAACACCGGGGAGCTGTTTTTT,CASSPPGPQTNTGELFF
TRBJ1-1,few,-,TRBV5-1,TGCGCCAGCAGCTCCCCGGAAGTGAAATCCCTAGGACGGGACACTGAAGCTTTCTTT,CASSSPEVKSLGRDTEAFF
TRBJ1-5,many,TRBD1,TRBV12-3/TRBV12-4,TGTGCCAGCAGTCGCACGGGACAGAATCAGCCCCAGCATTTT,CASSRTGQNQPQHF
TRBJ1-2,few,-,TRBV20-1,TGCAGTGCTAGAGTCCCTTCTGGCTACACCTTC,CSARVPSGYTF
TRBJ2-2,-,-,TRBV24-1,TGTGCCACCAGTGATTTGGGAAAGACACCGACGAACACCGGGGAGCTGTTTTTT,CATSDLGKTPTNTGELFF
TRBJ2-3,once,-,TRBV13,TGTGCCCTCCGGCTAGATACGCAGTATTTT,CALRLDTQYF
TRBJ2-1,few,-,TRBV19,TGTGCCAGTATGGATGGCGGCCCAAATGAGCAGTTCTTC,CASMDGGPNEQFF
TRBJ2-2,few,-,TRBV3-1,TGTGCCAGCAGCCAACTGGGACGGCCCGCGAACACCGGGGAGCTGTTTTTT,CASSQLGRPANTGELFF
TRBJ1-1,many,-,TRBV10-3,TGTGCCATCAGTGTGGCAGATAGTGAAGCTTTCTTT,CAISVADSEAFF
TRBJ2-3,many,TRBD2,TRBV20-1,TGCAGTGCTAGGGAGAGCGGGGGGGCAAGGAAATACGCGCAGTATTTT,CSARESGGARKYAQYF
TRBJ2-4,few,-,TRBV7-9,TGTGCCAGCAGCTCAGTGGGGGAAAAGCAGACCAAAAACATTCAGTACTTC,CASSSVGEKQTKNIQYF
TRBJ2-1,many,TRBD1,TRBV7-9,TGTGCCAGCAGCTTATTCGGGACAGGGGGCGATGAGCAGTTCTTC,CASSLFGTGGDEQFF
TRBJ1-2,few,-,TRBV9,TGTGCCAGCAGCGTAGCCTTGGGGCCAGGAGGCTACACCTTC,CASSVALGPGGYTF
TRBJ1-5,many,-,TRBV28,TGTGCCAGCAGCCCAAGGAGCAATCAGCCCCAGCATTTT,CASSPRSNQPQHF
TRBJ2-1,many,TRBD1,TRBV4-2,TGTGCCAGCAGCCAGGGACAGGGGGGAAATGAGCAGTTCTTC,CASSQGQGGNEQFF
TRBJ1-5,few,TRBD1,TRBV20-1,TGCAGCCCCCGGGACAGGGCGATAAGCAATCAGCCCCAGCATTTT,CSPRDRAISNQPQHF
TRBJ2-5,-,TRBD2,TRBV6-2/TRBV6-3,TGTGCCAGCAGTTACGGACTAGCGGGAGGAAAAGAGACCCAGTACTTC,CASSYGLAGGKETQYF
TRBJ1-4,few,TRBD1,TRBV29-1,TGCAGCGTGGCGGACAGGGGTGGGGAAAAACTGTTTTTT,CSVADRGGEKLFF
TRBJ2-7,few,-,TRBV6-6,TGTGCCAGCAGTCCTCGGATGTACGAGCAGTACTTC,CASSPRMYEQYF